This T cell receptor (beta chain) was captured by sequencing in a study of cytomegalovirus exposure and HLA in healthy donors. The ends were cut back, 4 bases at V and 7 bases at J, with 16 bases in the middle. The germline CDR1 and CDR2 sequences are MDHEN and SYDVKM. The CDR3 consists of 14 residues. The study's findings and limits: As was reported, the HLA-A and HLA-B alleles of most subjects were accurately predicted from TCR beta sequences.

For this clone: As yet, its antigen is unknown.

Amplification used 60 Vbeta primers and 13 Jbeta primers. Assay used: immunoSEQ multiplex PCR; TCRdb lists only in-frame clones, some missing. The data contain 60,000 to 70,000 clones, roughly 73% of them singletons. V and J are TRBV28 and TRBJ1-1; perhaps TRBD1 as D (6 bases). The sequenced sample was PBMCs. The receptor was derived from a male donor in good health and CMV-seropositive. The DNA of the CDR3 is TGTGCCAGCAGTTCAATGGGGGGGCTGGATGAAGCTTTCTTT. This sequence encodes CASSSMGGLDEAFF.